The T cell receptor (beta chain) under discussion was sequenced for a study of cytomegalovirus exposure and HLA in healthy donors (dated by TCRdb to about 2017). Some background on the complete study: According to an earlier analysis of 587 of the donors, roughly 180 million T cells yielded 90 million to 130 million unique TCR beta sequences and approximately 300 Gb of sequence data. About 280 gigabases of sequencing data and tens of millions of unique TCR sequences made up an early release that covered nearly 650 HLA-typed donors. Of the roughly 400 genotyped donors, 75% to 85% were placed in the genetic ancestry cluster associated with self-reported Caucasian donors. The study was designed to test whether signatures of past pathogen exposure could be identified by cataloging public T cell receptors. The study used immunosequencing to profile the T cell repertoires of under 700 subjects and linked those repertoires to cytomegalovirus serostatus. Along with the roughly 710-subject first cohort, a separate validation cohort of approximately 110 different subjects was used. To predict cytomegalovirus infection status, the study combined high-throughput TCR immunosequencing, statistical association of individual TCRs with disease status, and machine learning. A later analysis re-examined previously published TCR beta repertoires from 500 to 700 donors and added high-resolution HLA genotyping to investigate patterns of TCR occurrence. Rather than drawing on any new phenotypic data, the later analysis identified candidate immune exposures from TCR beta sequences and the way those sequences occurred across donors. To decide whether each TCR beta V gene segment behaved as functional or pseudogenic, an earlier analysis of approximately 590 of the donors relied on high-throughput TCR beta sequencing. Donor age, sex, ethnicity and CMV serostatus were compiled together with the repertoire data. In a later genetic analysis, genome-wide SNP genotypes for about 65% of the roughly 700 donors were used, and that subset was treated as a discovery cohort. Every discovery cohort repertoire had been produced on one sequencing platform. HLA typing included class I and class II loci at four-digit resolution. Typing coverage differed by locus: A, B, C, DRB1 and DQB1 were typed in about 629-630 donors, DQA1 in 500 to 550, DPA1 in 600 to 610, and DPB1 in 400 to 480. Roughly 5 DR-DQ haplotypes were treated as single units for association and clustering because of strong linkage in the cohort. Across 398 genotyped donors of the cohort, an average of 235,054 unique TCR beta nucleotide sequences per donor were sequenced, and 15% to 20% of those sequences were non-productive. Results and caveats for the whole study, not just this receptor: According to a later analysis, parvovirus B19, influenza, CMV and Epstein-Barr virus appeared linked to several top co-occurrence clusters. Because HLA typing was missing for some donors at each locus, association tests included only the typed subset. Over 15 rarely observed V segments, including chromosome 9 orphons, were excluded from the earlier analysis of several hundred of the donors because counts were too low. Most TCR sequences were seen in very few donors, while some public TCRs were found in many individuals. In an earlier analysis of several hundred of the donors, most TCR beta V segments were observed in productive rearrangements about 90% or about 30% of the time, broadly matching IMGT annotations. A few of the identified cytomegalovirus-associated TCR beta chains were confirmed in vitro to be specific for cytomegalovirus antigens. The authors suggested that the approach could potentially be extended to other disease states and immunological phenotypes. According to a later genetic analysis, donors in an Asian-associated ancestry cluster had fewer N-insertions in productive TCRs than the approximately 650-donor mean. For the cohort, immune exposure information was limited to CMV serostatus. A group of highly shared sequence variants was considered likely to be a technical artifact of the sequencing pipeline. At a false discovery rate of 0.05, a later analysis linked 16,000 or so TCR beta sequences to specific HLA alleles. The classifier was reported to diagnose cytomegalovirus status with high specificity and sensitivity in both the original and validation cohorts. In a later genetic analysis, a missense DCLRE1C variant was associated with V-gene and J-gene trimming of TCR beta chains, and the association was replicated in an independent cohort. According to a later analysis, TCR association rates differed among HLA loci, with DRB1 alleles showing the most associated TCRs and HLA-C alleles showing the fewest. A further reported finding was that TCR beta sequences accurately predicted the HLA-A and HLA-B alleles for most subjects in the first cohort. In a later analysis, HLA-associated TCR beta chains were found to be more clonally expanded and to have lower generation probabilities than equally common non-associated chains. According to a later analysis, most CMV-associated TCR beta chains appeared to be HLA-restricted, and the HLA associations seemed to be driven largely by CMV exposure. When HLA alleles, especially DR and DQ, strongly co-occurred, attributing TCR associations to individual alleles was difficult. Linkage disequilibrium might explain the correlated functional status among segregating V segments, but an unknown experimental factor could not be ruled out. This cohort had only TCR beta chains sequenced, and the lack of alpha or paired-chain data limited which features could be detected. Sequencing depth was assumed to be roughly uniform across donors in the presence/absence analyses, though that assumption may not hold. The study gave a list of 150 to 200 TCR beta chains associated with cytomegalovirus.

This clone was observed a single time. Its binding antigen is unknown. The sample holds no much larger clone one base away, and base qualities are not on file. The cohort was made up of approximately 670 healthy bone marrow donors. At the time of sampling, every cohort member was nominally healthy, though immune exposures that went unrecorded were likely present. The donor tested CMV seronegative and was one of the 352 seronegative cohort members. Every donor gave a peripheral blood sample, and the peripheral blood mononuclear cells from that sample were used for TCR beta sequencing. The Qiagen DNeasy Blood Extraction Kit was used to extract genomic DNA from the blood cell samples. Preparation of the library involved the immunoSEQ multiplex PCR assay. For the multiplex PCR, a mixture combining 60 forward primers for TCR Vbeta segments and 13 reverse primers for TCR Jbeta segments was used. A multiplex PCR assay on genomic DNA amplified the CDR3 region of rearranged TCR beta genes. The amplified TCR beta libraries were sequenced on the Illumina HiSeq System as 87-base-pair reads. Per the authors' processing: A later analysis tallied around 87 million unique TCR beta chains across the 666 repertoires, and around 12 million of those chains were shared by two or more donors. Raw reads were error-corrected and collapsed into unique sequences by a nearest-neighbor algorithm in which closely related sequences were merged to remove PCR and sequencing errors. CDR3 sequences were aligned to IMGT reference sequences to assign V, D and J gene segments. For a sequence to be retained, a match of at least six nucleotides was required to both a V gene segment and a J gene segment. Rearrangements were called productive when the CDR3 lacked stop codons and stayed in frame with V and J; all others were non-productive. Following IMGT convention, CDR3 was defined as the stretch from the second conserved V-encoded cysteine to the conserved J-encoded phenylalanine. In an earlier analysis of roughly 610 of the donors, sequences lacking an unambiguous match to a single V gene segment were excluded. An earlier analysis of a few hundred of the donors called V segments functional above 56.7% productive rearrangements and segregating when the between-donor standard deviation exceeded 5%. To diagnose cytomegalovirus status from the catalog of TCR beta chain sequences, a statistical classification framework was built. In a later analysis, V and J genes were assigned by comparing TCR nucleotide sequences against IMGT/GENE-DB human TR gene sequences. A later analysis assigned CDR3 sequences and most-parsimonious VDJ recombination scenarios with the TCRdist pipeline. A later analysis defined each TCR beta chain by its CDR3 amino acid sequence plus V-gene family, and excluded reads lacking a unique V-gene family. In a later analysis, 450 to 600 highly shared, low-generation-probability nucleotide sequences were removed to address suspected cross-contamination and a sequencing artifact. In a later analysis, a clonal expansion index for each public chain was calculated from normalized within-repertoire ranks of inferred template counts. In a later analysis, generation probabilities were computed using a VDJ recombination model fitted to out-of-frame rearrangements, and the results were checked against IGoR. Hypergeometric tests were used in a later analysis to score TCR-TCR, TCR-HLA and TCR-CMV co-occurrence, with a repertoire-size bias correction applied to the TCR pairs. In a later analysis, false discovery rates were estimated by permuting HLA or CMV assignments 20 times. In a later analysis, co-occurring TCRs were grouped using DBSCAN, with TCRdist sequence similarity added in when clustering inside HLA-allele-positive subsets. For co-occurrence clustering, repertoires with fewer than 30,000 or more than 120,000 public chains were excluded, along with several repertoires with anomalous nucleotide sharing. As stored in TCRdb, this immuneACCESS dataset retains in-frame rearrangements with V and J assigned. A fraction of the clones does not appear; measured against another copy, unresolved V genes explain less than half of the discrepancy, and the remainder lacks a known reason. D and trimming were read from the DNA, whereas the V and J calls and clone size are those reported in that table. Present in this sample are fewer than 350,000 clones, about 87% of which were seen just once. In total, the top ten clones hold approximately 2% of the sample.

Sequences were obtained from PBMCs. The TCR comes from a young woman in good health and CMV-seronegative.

The CDR3 region has the sequence CASGTGLSYEQYF. The bases read TGTGCCAGCGGGACAGGACTGTCCTACGAGCAGTACTTC. This receptor chain uses TRBV9 and TRBJ2-7; TRBD1 lines up with 8 middle nucleotides. Trimmed from V: 7 bases; trimmed from J: 1 base; junction bases lacking a gene match: 4. The germline V gene yields SGDLS for CDR1 and YYNGEE for CDR2. The CDR3 holds 13 amino acids from the cysteine to the phenylalanine. The only DNA kept is the CDR3, 39 bases in frame from the first base.